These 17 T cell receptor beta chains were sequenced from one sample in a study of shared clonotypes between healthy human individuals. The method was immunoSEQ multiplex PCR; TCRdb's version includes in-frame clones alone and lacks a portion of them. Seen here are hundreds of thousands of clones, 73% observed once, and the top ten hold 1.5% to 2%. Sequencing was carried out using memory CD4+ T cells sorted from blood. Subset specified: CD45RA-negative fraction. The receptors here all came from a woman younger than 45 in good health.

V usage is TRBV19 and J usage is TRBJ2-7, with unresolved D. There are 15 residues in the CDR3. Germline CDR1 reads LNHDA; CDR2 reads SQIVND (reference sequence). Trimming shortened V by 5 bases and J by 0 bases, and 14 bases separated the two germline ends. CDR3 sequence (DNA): TGTGCCAGTAGTTACGGACGGCAGTCCTCCTACGAGCAGTACTTC. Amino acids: CASSYGRQSSYEQYF.

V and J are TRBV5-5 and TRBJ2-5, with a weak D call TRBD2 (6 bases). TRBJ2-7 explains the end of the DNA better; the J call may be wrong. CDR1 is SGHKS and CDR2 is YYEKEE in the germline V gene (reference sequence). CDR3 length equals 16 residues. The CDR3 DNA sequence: TGTGCCAGCAGCTTGGCGGGGGACTGGCGCTCCTACGAGCAGTACTTC. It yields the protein CASSLAGDWRSYEQYF.

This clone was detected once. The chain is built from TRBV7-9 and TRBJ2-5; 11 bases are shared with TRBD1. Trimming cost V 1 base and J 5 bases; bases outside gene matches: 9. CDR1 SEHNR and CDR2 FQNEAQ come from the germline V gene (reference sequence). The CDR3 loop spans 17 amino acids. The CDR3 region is CASSLVSGQGAGETQYF. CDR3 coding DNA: TGTGCCAGCAGCTTAGTGTCTGGACAGGGGGCTGGCGAGACCCAGTACTTC. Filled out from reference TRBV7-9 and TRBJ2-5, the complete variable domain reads DTGVSQNPRHKITKRGQNVTFRCDPISEHNRLYWYRQTLGQGPEFLTYFQNEAQLEKSRLLSDRFSAERPKGSFSTLEIQRTEQGDSAMYLCASSLVSGQGAGETQYFGPGTRLLVL.

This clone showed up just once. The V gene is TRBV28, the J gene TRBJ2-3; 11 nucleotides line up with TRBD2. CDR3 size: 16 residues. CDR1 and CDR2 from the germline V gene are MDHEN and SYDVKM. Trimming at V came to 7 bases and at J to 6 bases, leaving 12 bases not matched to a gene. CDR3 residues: CASIPRSGRASDTQYF. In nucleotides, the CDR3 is TGTGCCAGCATCCCTCGTAGCGGGAGGGCCTCGGATACGCAGTATTTT.

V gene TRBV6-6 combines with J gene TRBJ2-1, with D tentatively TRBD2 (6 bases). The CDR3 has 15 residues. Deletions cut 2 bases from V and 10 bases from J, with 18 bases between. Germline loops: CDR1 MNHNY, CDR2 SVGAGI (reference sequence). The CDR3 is CASSYGGTGDGEQFF. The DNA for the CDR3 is TGTGCCAGCAGTTACGGTGGAACGGGGGATGGCGAGCAGTTCTTC.

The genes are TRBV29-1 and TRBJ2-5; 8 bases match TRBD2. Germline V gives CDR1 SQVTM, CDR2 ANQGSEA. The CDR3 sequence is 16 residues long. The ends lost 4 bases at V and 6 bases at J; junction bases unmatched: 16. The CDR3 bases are TGCAGCGTTGTGGGGGGAGCGGGGGAGCTGGCGAAGACCCAGTACTTC. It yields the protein CSVVGGAGELAKTQYF.

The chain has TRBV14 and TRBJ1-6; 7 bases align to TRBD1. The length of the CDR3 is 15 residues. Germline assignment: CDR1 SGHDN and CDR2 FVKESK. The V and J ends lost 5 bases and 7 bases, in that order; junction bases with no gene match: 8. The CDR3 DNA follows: TGTGCCAGCAGCTCGCGGACAGGACCAAATTCACCCCTCCACTTT. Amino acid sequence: CASSSRTGPNSPLHF.

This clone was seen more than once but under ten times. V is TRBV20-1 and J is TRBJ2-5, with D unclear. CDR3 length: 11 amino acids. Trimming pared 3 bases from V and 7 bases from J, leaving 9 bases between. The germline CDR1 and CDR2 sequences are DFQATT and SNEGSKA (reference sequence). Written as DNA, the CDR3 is TGCAGTGCTAGTCTAGACGCGACCCAGTACTTC. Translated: CSASLDATQYF.

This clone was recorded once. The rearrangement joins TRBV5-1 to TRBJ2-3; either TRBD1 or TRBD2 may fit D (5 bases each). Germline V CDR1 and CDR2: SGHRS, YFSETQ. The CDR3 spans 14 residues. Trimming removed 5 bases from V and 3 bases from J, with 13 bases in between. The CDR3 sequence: CASRPRGATDTQYF. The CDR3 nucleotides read TGCGCCAGCAGACCGAGAGGGGCGACAGATACGCAGTATTTT.

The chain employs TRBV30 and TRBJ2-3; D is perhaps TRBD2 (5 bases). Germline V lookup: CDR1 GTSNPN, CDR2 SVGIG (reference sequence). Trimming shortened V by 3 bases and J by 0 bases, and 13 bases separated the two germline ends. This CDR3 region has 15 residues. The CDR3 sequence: CAWSDGNLSTDTQYF. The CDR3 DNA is TGTGCCTGGAGCGACGGGAACCTGAGCACAGATACGCAGTATTTT.

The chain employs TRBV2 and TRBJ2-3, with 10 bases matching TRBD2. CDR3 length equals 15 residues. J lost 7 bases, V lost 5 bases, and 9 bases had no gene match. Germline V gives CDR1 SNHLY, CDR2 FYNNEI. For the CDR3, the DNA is TGTGCCAGCAGTTACCTAGCGGGAGCGGGTAATACGCAGTATTTT. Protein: CASSYLAGAGNTQYF. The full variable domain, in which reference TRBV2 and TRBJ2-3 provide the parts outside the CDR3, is EPEVTQTPSHQVTQMGQEVILRCVPISNHLYFYWYRQILGQKVEFLVSFYNNEISEKSEIFDDQFSVERPDGSNFTLKIRSTKLEDSAMYFCASSYLAGAGNTQYFGPGTRLTVL.

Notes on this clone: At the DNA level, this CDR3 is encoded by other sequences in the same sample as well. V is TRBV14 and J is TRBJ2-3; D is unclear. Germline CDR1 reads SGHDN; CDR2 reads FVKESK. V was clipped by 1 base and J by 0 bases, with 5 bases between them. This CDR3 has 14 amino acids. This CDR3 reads CASSQVSSTDTQYF. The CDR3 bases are TGTGCCAGCAGCCAAGTCTCTAGCACAGATACGCAGTATTTT.

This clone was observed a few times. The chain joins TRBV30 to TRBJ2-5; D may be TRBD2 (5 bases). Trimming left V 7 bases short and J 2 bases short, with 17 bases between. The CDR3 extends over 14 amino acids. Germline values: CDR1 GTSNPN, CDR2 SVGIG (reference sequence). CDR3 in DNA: TGTGCCTATAGGCCGGGATCAGGTCAAGAGACCCAGTACTTC. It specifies CAYRPGSGQETQYF.

CDR3 in amino acids: CASSSGTGGTGELFF. The CDR3 DNA sequence: TGTGCCAGCAGCTCAGGGACAGGGGGCACCGGGGAGCTGTTTTTT. The V gene is TRBV14, the J gene TRBJ2-2; 11 nucleotides agree with TRBD1. This CDR3 region has 15 residues. CDR1 SGHDN and CDR2 FVKESK come from the germline V gene. After removal of 5 bases from V and 4 bases from J, the junction contained 3 bases not matched to a gene. Complete variable domain (other parts from reference TRBV14 and TRBJ2-2): EAGVTQFPSHSVIEKGQTVTLRCDPISGHDNLYWYRRVMGKEIKFLLHFVKESKQDESGMPNNRFLAERTGGTYSTLKVQPAELEDSGVYFCASSSGTGGTGELFFGEGSRLTVL.

The CDR3 bases are TGCAGCGTTGGACCTCTGAGCGGGAGTCGGACAGATACGCAGTATTTT. Protein: CSVGPLSGSRTDTQYF. The V and J genes are TRBV29-1 and TRBJ2-3, with 8 nucleotides matching TRBD2. In germline, CDR1 is SQVTM, CDR2 ANQGSEA. This CDR3 spans 16 amino acids. The V gene end was trimmed by 4 bases and the J gene end by 3 bases; junction bases not matched to a gene: 12.

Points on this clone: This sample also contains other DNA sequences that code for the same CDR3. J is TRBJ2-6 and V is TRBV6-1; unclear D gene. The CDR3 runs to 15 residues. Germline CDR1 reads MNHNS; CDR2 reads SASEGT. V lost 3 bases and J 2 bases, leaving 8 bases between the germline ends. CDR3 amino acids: CASSDQGTGANVLTF. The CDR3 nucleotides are TGTGCCAGCAGTGACCAAGGAACTGGGGCCAACGTCCTGACTTTC.

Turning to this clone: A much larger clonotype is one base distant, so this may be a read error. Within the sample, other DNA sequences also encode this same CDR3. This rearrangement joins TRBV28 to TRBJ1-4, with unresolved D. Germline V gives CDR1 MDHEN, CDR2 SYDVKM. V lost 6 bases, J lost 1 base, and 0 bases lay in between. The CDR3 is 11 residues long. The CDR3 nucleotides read TGTGCCAGCAGAACTAATGAAAAACTGTTTTTT. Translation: CASRTNEKLFF.